This T cell receptor beta chain was found in a study of glioma-infiltrating T cells. Regarding the study as a whole: Above-expected tissue-blood divergence occurred in all gliomas, most in low-grade ones. Tissue and blood shared very few CDR3 sequences.

Amplification of TCR alpha and beta CDR3 regions from RNA used iRepertoire nested multiplex PCR. One-step reverse transcription and amplification started from approximately 100-400 ng of tissue mRNA or PBMC total RNA. One entry per CDR3 protein results from TCRdb running MiXCR on the multiplex PCR reads. Of approximately 190,000 distinct CDR3 sequences in the sample, approximately 30% are singletons; the top ten hold 20%. The CDR3 runs to 13 residues. Trimming left V 7 bases short and J 0 bases short, with 7 bases between. From germline, CDR1 is MNHEY and CDR2 SMNVEV (reference sequence). Ten or more counts support this clonotype. Its antigen is still unknown.

Sequences were obtained from glioma tissue, nonneoplastic brain tissue, or PBMCs (not recorded which). This receptor was obtained from a human donor with low-grade glioma or glioblastoma, undergoing nonglioma brain surgery, or in good health (not recorded which). The rearrangement links TRBV27 to TRBJ2-4; D may be TRBD2 (5 bases). DNA for the CDR3: TGTGCCAGCACGGGGATAGCCAAAAACATTCAGTACTTC. It codes for CASTGIAKNIQYF.